A single sample is the source of the 7 T cell receptor beta chains below, sequenced in a study of CD8+CD57+ T cells in acquired aplastic anemia. Individuals selected for sequencing had exhibited CD8+CD57+ cell expansion on flow cytometry. Genomic DNA templated the TCR beta VDJ and CDR3 profiling. TCRdb re-called the reads through MiXCR, storing one row per CDR3 protein. The profile covers just over 200,000 distinct CDR3 sequences, with about 62% appearing a single time and roughly three fifths taken by the ten largest. Material for sequencing was sorted CD4+, CD8+, or CD8+CD57+ T cells (not recorded which) from PBMCs. The receptor source for this set is a human donor with aplastic anemia.

This clonotype was recorded once. The rearrangement links TRBV5-1 to TRBJ2-6, with 12 bases aligning to TRBD2. J was trimmed by 2 bases and V by 2 bases; bases with no gene match: 5. Germline CDR1 reads SGHRS; CDR2 reads YFSETQ. CDR3 size: 18 residues. The CDR3 bases are TGCGCCAGCAGCTTATCTAGCGGGGGGGCGACTGGGGCCAACGTCCTGACTTTC. This sequence encodes CASSLSSGGATGANVLTF.

The DNA for the CDR3 is TGTGCCAGCAGCGTAGATCGCCGGCTCGGTGAAGCTTTCTTT. It translates to CASSVDRRLGEAFF. This chain connects TRBV9 to TRBJ1-1; D gene uncertain. Between the trimmed V and J ends, which lost 0 bases and 7 bases, there was a span of 13 bases. The V gene's germline CDR1 is SGDLS and CDR2 YYNGEE. This CDR3 is 14 amino acids long.

The V gene is TRBV20-1, the J gene TRBJ1-1, with D perhaps matching TRBD1 (5 bases). Germline values: CDR1 DFQATT, CDR2 SNEGSKA (reference sequence). The CDR3 is 16 residues long. Between the trimmed V and J ends, which lost 4 bases and 4 bases, there was a span of 22 bases. The CDR3 here is CSATSSWWRGVTEAFF. The CDR3 DNA sequence: TGCAGTGCTACGAGTAGCTGGTGGCGAGGGGTCACTGAAGCTTTCTTT.

The V gene is TRBV20-1, the J gene TRBJ1-2; TRBD1 is a possible D gene (6 bases). Per germline, CDR1 DFQATT and CDR2 SNEGSKA (reference sequence). The CDR3 consists of 16 residues. V was pared by 0 bases and J by 0 bases, with 14 bases between. The CDR3 DNA reads as TGCAGTGCTAGAGACCTCCGACAGGAATCTAACTATGGCTACACCTTC. Protein product: CSARDLRQESNYGYTF.

This clonotype was counted ten times or more. V and J are TRBV7-8 and TRBJ2-1, with D perhaps TRBD1 (6 bases). V lost 5 bases and J 15 bases, leaving 14 bases between the germline ends. The V gene's germline CDR1 is SGHVS and CDR2 FQNEAQ. This CDR3 comprises 11 residues. The CDR3 spells CASSGGRYWFF. CDR3 nucleotide sequence: TGTGCCAGCAGCGGGGGCCGATATTGGTTCTTC.

The chain is built from TRBV5-6 and TRBJ2-5; tentative D call: TRBD1 (6 bases). The CDR3 is made up of 14 amino acids. Per germline, CDR1 SGHDT and CDR2 YYEEEE. Trimming cost V 1 base and J 2 bases, with 9 bases left between them. CDR3 coding DNA: TGTGCCAGCAGCTTGTCAGGGGCGCAAGAGACCCAGTACTTC. Translation gives CASSLSGAQETQYF. Complete variable domain (other parts from reference TRBV5-6 and TRBJ2-5): DAGVTQSPTHLIKTRGQQVTLRCSPKSGHDTVSWYQQALGQGPQFIFQYYEEEERQRGNFPDRFSGHQFPNYSSELNVNALLLGDSALYLCASSLSGAQETQYFGPGTRLLVL.

The V and J genes are TRBV10-1 and TRBJ1-6; no firm D call. Trimming cost V 8 bases and J 8 bases, with 16 bases left between them. Per germline, CDR1 WNHNN and CDR2 SYGVQD (reference sequence). CDR3 size: 14 residues. The CDR3 reads CASSAGQGDSPLHF. The CDR3 bases are TGCGCCAGCTCTGCTGGGCAAGGCGATTCACCCCTCCACTTT.